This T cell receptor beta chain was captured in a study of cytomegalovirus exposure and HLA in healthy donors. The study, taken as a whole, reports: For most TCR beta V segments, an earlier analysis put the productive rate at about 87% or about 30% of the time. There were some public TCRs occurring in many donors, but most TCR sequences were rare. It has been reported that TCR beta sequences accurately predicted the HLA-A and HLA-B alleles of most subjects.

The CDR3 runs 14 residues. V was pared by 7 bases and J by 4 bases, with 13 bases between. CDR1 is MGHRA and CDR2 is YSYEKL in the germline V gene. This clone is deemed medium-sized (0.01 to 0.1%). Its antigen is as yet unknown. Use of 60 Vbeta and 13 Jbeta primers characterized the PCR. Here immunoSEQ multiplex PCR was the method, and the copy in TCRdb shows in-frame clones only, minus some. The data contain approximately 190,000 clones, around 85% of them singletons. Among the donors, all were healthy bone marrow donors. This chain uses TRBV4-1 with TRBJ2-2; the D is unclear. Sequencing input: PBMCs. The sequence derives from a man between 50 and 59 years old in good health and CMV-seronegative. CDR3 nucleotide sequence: TGCGCCAGCAAGCCGACTTCGTTCACCGGGGAGCTGTTTTTT. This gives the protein CASKPTSFTGELFF.